This T cell receptor (beta chain) was captured by sequencing in a study of blood T cell repertoires in COVID-19. Study-wide context: Acute-phase and convalescent COVID-19 samples originated in the United States, Italy and Spain.

TCRdb's table, derived via immunoSEQ multiplex PCR, lists solely in-frame clones and lacks some. The sample records fewer than 400,000 clones, 80% to 90% being singletons. Trimming stripped 8 bases from V and 4 bases from J, with 12 bases between. This CDR3 comprises 13 residues. The V gene's germline CDR1 is LNHDA and CDR2 SQIVND (reference sequence). Donors in Cohort 3 who had recovered were those with two negative PCRs, healthcare professional clearance, or resolution of their symptoms. The sequence was collected from a man between 25 and 39 years old who had recovered from COVID-19. The sample was PBMCs or T cells enriched from blood (not recorded which). The V gene is TRBV19, the J gene TRBJ1-5; D is perhaps TRBD1 (5 bases). CDR3 DNA: TGTGCCAGTGCAACAGGAGTAAATCAGCCCCAGCATTTT. Residues: CASATGVNQPQHF.